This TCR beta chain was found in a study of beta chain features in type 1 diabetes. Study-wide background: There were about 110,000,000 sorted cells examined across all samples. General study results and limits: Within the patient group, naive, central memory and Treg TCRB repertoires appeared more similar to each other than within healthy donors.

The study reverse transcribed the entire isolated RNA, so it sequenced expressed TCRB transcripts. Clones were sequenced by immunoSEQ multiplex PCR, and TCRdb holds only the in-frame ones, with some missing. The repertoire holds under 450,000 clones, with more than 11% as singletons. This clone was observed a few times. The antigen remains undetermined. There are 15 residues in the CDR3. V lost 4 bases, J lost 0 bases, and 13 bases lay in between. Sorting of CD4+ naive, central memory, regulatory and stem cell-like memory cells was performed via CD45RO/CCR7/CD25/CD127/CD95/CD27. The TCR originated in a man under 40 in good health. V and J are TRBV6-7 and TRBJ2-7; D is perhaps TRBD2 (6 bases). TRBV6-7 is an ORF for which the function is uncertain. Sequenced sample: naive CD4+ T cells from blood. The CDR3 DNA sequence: TGTGCCAGCAGTTTACCTACGGGAGCCTCCTACGAGCAGTACGTC. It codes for CASSLPTGASYEQYV.